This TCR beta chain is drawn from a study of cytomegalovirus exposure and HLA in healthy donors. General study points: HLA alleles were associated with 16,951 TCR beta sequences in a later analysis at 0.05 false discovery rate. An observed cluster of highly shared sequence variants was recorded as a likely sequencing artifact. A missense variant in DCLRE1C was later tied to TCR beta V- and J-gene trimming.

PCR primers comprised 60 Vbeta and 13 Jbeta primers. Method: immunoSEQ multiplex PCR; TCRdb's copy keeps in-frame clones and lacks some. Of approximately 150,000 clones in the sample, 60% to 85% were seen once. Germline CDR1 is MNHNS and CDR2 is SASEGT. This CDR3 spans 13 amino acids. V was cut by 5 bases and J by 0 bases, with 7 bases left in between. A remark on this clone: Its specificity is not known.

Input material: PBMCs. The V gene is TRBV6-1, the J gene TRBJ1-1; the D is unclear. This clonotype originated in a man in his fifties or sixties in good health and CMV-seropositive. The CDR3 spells CASSRDMNTEAFF. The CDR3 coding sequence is TGTGCCAGCAGTCGCGACATGAACACTGAAGCTTTCTTT.